Below, 5 T cell receptor beta chains from the same sample are listed, as sequenced in a study of CXCR3-negative and CXCR3-positive naive CD8 T cells. Study outcomes and limitations: Naive cells positive for CXCR3 carried more hydrophobic TRB CDR3s than CXCR3-negative ones.

Their specific antigens are unknown. UMI-labeled 5' RACE TRB cDNA libraries were prepared from the cells. For each CDR3 protein, TCRdb gives one entry from its re-call of the 5' RACE reads, without DNA. Seen in this sample are fewer than 65,000 distinct CDR3 sequences; the ten most common clones hold about 4.9%. Input material: naive CXCR3+ CD8+ T cells from blood. Indicated subset: CD45RO-CCR7+CD27+CD95- naive CD8+ T cells expressing CXCR3 (TNR3+). The origin of the receptors is a human donor in good health. Some clones in this sample may be carry-over from other donors' samples.

The rearrangement links TRBV7-9 to TRBJ2-7. This CDR3 is 12 amino acids long. CDR1 is SEHNR, CDR2 FQNEAQ, per germline (reference sequence). CDR3 protein: CASSLYDYEQYF.

The V call is TRBV4-3, the J call TRBJ1-5. Germline V lookup: CDR1 LGHNA, CDR2 YSLEER. The CDR3 spans 15 residues. The CDR3 loop is CASSQDRAGNQPQHF.

This CDR3 reads CSARDLADHTDTQYF. V is TRBV20-1 and J is TRBJ2-3. Per germline, CDR1 DFQATT and CDR2 SNEGSKA (reference sequence). This CDR3 contains 15 residues.

The chain employs TRBV7-3 and TRBJ2-1. From germline, CDR1 is SGHTA and CDR2 FQGTGA. The CDR3 is made up of 15 amino acids. CDR3 residues: CASSLSPGSYNEQFF.

The chain links TRBV3-1 to TRBJ2-5; TCRdb's D call, TRBD1, is unchecked because there is no DNA. The CDR3 contains 14 residues. Germline CDR1 is LGHDT and CDR2 is YNNKEL (reference sequence). The CDR3 protein is CASSQGYRGETQYF.